This T cell receptor (beta chain) was identified during a study of cytomegalovirus exposure and HLA in healthy donors. Study-level results: CMV antigen specificity was confirmed in vitro for three CMV-associated chains. Association of a missense DCLRE1C variant with TCR beta V- and J-gene trimming was reported in a later analysis. Later analysis reportedly placed an Asian-associated ancestry cluster below the roughly 700-donor mean in N-insertions.

Healthy bone marrow donors supplied every sample. Primers included in the PCR were 60 Vbeta and 13 Jbeta primers. The table came from immunoSEQ multiplex PCR; TCRdb's copy has only in-frame clones and leaves some out. This table has under 200,000 clones, roughly 80% appearing once. Worth noting for this clone: Antigen: not known.

The sequenced sample consisted of PBMCs. This clonotype was sampled from a woman in her thirties in good health and CMV-seropositive.

The CDR3 nucleotides read TGTGCCAGCAGACAGGGGGCCACTGAAGCTTTCTTT. This sequence encodes CASRQGATEAFF. The chain joins TRBV7-2 to TRBJ1-1; 9 bases are shared with TRBD1. In germline, CDR1 is SGHTA, CDR2 FQGNSA. V lost 6 bases and J lost 4; bases outside the gene matches: 0. This CDR3 is built from 12 residues. Full variable domain (outside the CDR3, taken from reference TRBV7-2 and TRBJ1-1): GAGVSQSPSNKVTEKGKDVELRCDPISGHTALYWYRQSLGQGLEFLIYFQGNSAPDKSGLPSDRFSAERTGGSVSTLTIQRTQQEDSAVYLCASRQGATEAFFGQGTRLTVV.